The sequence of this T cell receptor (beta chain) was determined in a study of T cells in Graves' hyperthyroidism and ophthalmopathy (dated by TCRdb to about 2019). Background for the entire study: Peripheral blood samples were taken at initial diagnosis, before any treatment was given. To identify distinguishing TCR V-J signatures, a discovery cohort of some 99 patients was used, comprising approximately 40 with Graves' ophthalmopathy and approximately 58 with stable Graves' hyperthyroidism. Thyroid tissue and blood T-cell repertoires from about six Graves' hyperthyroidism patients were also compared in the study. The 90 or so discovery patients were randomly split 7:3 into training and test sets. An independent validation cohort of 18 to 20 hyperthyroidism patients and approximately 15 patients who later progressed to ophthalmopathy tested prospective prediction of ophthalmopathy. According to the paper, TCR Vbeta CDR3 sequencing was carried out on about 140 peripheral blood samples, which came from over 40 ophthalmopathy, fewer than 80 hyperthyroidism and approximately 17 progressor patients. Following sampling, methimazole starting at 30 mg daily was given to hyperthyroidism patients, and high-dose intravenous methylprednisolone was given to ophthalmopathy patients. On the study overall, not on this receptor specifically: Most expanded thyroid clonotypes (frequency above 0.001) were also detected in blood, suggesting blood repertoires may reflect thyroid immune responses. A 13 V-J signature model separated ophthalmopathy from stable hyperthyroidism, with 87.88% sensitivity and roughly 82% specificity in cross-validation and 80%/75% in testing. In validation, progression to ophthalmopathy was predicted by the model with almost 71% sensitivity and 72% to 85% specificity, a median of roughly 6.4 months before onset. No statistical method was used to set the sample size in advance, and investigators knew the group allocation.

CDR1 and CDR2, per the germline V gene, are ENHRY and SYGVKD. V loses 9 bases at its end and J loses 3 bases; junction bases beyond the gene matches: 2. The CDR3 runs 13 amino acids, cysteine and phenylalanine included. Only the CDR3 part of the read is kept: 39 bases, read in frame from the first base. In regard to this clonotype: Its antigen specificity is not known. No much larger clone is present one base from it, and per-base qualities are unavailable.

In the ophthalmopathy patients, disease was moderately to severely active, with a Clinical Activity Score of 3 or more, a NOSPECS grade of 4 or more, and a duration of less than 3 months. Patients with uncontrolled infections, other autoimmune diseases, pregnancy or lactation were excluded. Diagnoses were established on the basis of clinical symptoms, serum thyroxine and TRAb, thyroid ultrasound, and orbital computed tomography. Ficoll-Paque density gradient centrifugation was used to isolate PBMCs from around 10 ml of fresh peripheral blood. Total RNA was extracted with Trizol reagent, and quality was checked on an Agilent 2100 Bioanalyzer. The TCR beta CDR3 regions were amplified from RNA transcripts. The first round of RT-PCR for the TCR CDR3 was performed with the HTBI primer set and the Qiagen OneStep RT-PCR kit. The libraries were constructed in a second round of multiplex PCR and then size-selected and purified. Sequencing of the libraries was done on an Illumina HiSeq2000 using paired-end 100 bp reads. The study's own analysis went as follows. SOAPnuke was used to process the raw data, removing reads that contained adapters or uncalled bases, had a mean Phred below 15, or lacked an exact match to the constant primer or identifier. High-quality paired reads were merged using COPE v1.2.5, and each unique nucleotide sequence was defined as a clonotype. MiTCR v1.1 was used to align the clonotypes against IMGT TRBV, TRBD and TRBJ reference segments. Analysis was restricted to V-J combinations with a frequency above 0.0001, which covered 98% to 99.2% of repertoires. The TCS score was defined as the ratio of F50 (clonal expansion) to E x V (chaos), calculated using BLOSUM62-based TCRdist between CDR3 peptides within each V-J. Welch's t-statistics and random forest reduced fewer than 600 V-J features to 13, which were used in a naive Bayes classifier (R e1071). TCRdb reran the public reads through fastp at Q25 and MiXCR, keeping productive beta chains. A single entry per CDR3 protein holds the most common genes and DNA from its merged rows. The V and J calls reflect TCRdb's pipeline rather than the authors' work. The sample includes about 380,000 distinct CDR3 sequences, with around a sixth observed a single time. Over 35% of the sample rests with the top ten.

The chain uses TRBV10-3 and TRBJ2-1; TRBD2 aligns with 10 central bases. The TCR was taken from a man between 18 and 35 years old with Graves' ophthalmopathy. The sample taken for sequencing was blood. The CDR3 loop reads CAMWTSGYNEQFF. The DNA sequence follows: TGTGCCATGTGGACTAGCGGCTACAATGAGCAGTTCTTC.